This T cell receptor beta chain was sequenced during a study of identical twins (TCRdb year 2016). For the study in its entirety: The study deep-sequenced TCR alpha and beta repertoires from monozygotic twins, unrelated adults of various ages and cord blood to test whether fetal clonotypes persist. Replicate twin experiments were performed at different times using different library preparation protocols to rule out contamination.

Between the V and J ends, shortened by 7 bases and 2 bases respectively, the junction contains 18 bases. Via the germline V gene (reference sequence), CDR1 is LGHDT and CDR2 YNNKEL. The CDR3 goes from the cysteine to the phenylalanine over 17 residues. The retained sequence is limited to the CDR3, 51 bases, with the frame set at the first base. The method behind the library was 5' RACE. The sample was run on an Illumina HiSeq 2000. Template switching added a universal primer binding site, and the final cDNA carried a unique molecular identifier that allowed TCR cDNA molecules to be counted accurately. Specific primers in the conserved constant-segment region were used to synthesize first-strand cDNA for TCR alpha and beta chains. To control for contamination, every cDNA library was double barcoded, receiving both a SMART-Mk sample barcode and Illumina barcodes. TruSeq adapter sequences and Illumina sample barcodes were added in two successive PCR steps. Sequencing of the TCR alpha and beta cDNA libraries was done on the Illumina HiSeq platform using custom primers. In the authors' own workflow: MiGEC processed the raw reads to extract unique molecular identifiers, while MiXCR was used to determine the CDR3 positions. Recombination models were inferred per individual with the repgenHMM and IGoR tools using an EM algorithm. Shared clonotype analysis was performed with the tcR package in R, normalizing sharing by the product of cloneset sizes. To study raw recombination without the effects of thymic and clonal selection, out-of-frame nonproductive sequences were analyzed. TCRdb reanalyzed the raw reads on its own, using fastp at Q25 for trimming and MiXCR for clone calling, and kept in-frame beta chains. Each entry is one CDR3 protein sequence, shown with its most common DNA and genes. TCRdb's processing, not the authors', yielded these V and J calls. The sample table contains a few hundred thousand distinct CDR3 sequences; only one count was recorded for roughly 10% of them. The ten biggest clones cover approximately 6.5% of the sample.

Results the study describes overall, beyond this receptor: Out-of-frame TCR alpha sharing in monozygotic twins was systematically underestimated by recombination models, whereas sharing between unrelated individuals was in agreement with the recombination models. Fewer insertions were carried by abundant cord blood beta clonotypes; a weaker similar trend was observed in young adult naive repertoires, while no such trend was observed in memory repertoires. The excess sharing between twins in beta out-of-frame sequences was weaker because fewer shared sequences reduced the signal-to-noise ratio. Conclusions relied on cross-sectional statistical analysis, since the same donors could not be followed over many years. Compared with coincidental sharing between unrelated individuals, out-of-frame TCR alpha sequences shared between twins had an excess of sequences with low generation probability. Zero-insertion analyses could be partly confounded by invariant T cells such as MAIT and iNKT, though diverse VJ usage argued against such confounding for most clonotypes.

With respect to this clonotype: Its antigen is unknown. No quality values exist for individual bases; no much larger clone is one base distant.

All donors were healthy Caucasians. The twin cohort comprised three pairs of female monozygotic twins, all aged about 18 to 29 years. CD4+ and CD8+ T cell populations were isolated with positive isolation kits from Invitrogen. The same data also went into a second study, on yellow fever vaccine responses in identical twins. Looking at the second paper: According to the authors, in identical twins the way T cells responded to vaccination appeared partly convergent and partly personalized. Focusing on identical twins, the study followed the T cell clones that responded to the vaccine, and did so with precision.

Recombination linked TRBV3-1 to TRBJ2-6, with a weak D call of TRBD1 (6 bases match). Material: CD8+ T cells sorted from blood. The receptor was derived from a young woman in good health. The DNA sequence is TGTGCCAGCACCAAAGAGTTCTCAGGGGCTGGGGCCAACGTCCTGACTTTC. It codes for CASTKEFSGAGANVLTF.